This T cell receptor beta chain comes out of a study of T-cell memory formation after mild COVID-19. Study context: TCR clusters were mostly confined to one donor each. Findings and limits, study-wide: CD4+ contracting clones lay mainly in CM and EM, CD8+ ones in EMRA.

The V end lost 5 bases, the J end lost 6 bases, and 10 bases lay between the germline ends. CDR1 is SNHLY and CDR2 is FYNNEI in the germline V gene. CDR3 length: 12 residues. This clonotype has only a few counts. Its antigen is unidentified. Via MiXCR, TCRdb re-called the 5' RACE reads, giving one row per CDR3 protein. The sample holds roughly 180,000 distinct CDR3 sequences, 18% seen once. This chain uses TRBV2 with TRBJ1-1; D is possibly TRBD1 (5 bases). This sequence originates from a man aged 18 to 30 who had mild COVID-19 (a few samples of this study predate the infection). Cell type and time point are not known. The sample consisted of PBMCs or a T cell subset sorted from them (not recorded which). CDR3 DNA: TGTGCCAGCAGTTTTCGAGGGGCTGAAGCTTTCTTT. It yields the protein CASSFRGAEAFF. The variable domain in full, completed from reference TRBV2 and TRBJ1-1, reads EPEVTQTPSHQVTQMGQEVILRCVPISNHLYFYWYRQILGQKVEFLVSFYNNEISEKSEIFDDQFSVERPDGSNFTLKIRSTKLEDSAMYFCASSFRGAEAFFGQGTRLTVV.